Listed here are 32 T cell receptor beta chains from one sample, sequenced in a study of shared clonotypes between healthy human individuals (dated by TCRdb to the early 2020s). CD8 naive samples consisted of CD45RO-negative cells that were positively selected for CCR7, yielding a CD45RA+CCR7+ population without TemRA cells. Receptor libraries were prepared by the immunoSEQ multiplex PCR assay. In its TCRdb copy, this immuneACCESS table keeps in-frame sequences only and misses some clones. Where compared with another copy, unresolved V genes explain less than half of these, and the others have no known cause. The sample records 760,000 or so clones, roughly 96% of which are singletons. Of the sample, approximately 0.2% falls within the top ten clones. Input material: naive CD8+ T cells sorted from blood. The sample's cell subset or site label is to be understood as: CD45RA+CCR7+. The receptors come from a man aged 25-40 years in good health.

V gene TRBV7-9 combines with J gene TRBJ2-2; no clear D. CDR1 SEHNR and CDR2 FQNEAQ come from the germline V gene (reference sequence). The CDR3 runs 15 residues. Trimming removed 5 bases at V and 6 bases at J, with 16 bases between. CDR3 residues: CASSPGPGVAGELFF. The CDR3, as DNA: TGTGCCAGCAGCCCCGGCCCGGGCGTCGCCGGGGAGCTGTTTTTT.

This chain joins TRBV6-1 and TRBJ2-1; 10 bases fit TRBD2. The V and J ends lost 7 bases and 5 bases, in that order; junction bases with no gene match: 8. The CDR3 is 15 residues long. CDR1 is MNHNS and CDR2 is SASEGT in the germline V gene. CDR3 region: CASTQLAGHHNEQFF. In nucleotides, the CDR3 is TGTGCCAGCACCCAACTAGCGGGACATCACAATGAGCAGTTCTTC.

This clone was recorded only once. The chain employs TRBV18 and TRBJ2-7, with D unresolved. CDR1 KGHSH and CDR2 LQKENI come from the germline V gene. The CDR3 has 11 amino acids. V lost 2 bases to trimming and J lost 6 bases, with 5 bases between them. CDR3: CASSPGPEQYF. CDR3 sequence (DNA): TGTGCCAGCTCACCAGGTCCCGAGCAGTACTTC.

The V and J genes are TRBV4-2 and TRBJ2-5, with TRBD2 as a possible D gene (5 bases). Germline V gene sequence: CDR1 LGHNA, CDR2 YNFKEQ. Trimming cost V 0 bases and J 5 bases, with 16 bases left between them. CDR3 length: 16 amino acids. The CDR3 DNA reads TGTGCCAGCAGCCAAGATTTAGCGTCTCCGCGCGAGACCCAGTACTTC. Protein product: CASSQDLASPRETQYF.

This rearrangement joins TRBV20-1 to TRBJ1-1; D perhaps matches TRBD1 (5 bases). In germline, CDR1 is DFQATT, CDR2 SNEGSKA (reference sequence). The CDR3 covers 10 residues. Trimming stripped 8 bases from V and 10 bases from J, with 14 bases between. The CDR3 here is CSHSGTRAFF. The CDR3 bases are TGCAGTCATTCCGGGACGCGAGCTTTCTTT.

The V call is TRBV4-3, the J call TRBJ1-1, with 7 bases identical to TRBD1. Looked up from germline, CDR1 is LGHNA and CDR2 is YSLEER. V dropped 2 bases and J dropped 3; count of bases not matched to a gene: 3. This CDR3 has 14 amino acids. The CDR3 bases are TGCGCCAGCAGCCAATCCAGGGGGTACACTGAAGCTTTCTTT. It yields the protein CASSQSRGYTEAFF.

This rearrangement joins TRBV27 to TRBJ1-5; 7 bases are shared with TRBD1. CDR3 length equals 15 residues. Germline V gene sequence: CDR1 MNHEY, CDR2 SMNVEV (reference sequence). J was trimmed by 1 base and V by 5 bases; bases with no gene match: 5. This CDR3 reads CASSGRGRSNQPQHF. The CDR3 bases are TGTGCCAGCAGTGGCAGGGGGAGAAGCAATCAGCCCCAGCATTTT.

V gene TRBV7-9 combines with J gene TRBJ2-7; tentatively, D is TRBD2 (5 bases). V lost 4 bases, J lost 3 bases, and 7 bases lay in between. The length of the CDR3 is 12 residues. Germline lookup yields CDR1 SEHNR and CDR2 FQNEAQ (reference sequence). CDR3 in DNA: TGTGCCAGCAGCTCAGACTACTACGAGCAGTACTTC. Translation: CASSSDYYEQYF.

The gene calls are TRBV14 and TRBJ1-2; D is uncertain. This CDR3 region has 16 residues. CDR1 and CDR2 (germline): SGHDN, FVKESK. V was clipped by 1 base and J by 3 bases, with 15 bases between them. Written as DNA, the CDR3 is TGTGCCAGCAGCCAAGGGGCGGGAGTATTGCACTATGGCTACACCTTC. This gives the protein CASSQGAGVLHYGYTF.

This chain joins TRBV10-3 and TRBJ1-1; D is unresolved. Germline values: CDR1 ENHRY, CDR2 SYGVKD. Trimming took off 0 bases at V and 0 bases at J, with 8 bases between the two ends. This CDR3 comprises 15 residues. The CDR3: CAISESEGMNTEAFF. The CDR3 DNA reads as TGTGCCATCAGTGAGTCGGAGGGTATGAACACTGAAGCTTTCTTT.

This chain links TRBV5-1 with TRBJ1-3, with D uncertain. CDR1 is SGHRS, CDR2 YFSETQ, per germline. This CDR3 is 16 amino acids long. Trimming cost V 0 bases and J 1 base, with 11 bases left between them. The CDR3 loop is CASSLERVGSGNTIYF. The CDR3 bases are TGCGCCAGCAGCTTGGAGAGAGTTGGTTCTGGAAACACCATATATTTT.

V gene TRBV7-9 combines with J gene TRBJ2-7, with a tentative D call TRBD1 (6 bases). V dropped 5 bases and J dropped 3 bases, with 14 bases sitting between them. Germline loops: CDR1 SEHNR, CDR2 FQNEAQ (reference sequence). The CDR3 spans 14 residues. The chain's CDR3 is CASSDRDIDYEQYF. CDR3 DNA: TGTGCCAGCAGCGACCGGGACATAGACTACGAGCAGTACTTC. Full variable domain (missing parts from reference TRBV7-9 and TRBJ2-7): DTGVSQNPRHKITKRGQNVTFRCDPISEHNRLYWYRQTLGQGPEFLTYFQNEAQLEKSRLLSDRFSAERPKGSFSTLEIQRTEQGDSAMYLCASSDRDIDYEQYFGPGTRLTVT.

To note about this clone: The sample contains more than one DNA sequence encoding this CDR3. The V gene is TRBV29-1, the J gene TRBJ2-2; 9 nucleotides align to TRBD2. The CDR3 is 14 amino acids. Unmatched junction bases numbered 6, after V lost 6 bases and J lost 4 bases. From germline, CDR1 is SQVTM and CDR2 ANQGSEA. CDR3 in amino acids: CSVLAGAGTGELFF. CDR3 sequence (DNA): TGCAGCGTCTTAGCGGGAGCGGGCACCGGGGAGCTGTTTTTT.

The chain combines TRBV7-3 with TRBJ2-1; no firm D call. V shed 5 bases and J shed 2 bases, with 13 bases lying between them. The CDR3 is 15 amino acids. The germline gives CDR1 SGHTA, CDR2 FQGTGA. The CDR3 sequence: CASSPSARTYNEQFF. In DNA, the CDR3 is TGTGCCAGCAGCCCCTCCGCGCGGACCTACAATGAGCAGTTCTTC.

The chain joins TRBV27 to TRBJ2-5, with 11 bases lining up with TRBD2. Unmatched junction bases numbered 9, after V lost 5 bases and J lost 1 base. This CDR3 comprises 17 residues. CDR1 and CDR2 from the germline V gene are MNHEY and SMNVEV (reference sequence). The CDR3 here is CASSTGTSGLIQETQYF. In nucleotides, the CDR3 is TGTGCCAGCAGTACCGGGACTAGCGGCCTTATCCAAGAGACCCAGTACTTC.

The chain couples TRBV9 to TRBJ1-4; D call uncertain. The CDR3 totals 17 residues. V shed 5 bases and J shed 6 bases, with 23 bases lying between them. CDR1 and CDR2 from the germline V gene are SGDLS and YYNGEE. The CDR3 sequence: CASRDGCQRGEYEKLFF. The CDR3 DNA sequence: TGTGCCAGCAGAGATGGGTGCCAGCGTGGTGAGTATGAAAAACTGTTTTTT.

The CDR3 spells CASHSGRGGNEQFF. The CDR3 bases are TGCGCCAGCCATAGCGGGAGGGGAGGCAATGAGCAGTTCTTC. The genes are TRBV5-1 and TRBJ2-1; 11 bases match TRBD2. V was clipped by 7 bases and J by 6 bases; unmatched bases: 6. The V gene's germline CDR1 is SGHRS and CDR2 YFSETQ. CDR3 length equals 14 residues.

The V call is TRBV6-1, the J call TRBJ2-1, with D possibly matching TRBD1 (5 bases). The CDR3 runs to 14 residues. V lost 8 bases and J lost 4, with 15 bases in between. Per the germline V gene, CDR1 is MNHNS and CDR2 is SASEGT. CDR3: CASCRTTGYNEQFF. CDR3 nucleotide sequence: TGTGCCAGCTGCAGAACAACAGGTTACAATGAGCAGTTCTTC.

V usage is TRBV5-4 and J usage is TRBJ2-7, with D tentatively TRBD1 or TRBD2 (6 bases each). CDR1 is SGHNT, CDR2 YYREEE, per germline (reference sequence). V was clipped by 6 bases and J by 2 bases, with 18 bases between them. The CDR3 extends over 15 amino acids. The CDR3 is CASTTSGADPYEQYF. In DNA form, the CDR3 reads TGTGCCAGCACCACCTCGGGGGCGGACCCCTACGAGCAGTACTTC.

The gene calls are TRBV11-2 and TRBJ2-1, with TRBD2 matching over 10 bases. V gave up 0 bases and J gave up 3 bases; unmatched junction bases: 5. The length of the CDR3 is 17 residues. Looked up from germline, CDR1 is SGHAT and CDR2 is FQNNGV. The CDR3: CASSLDTGTSVYNEQFF. Written as DNA, the CDR3 is TGTGCCAGCAGCTTAGATACCGGGACTAGCGTCTACAATGAGCAGTTCTTC. The variable domain in full, completed from reference TRBV11-2 and TRBJ2-1, reads EAGVAQSPRYKIIEKRQSVAFWCNPISGHATLYWYQQILGQGPKLLIQFQNNGVVDDSQLPKDRFSAERLKGVDSTLKIQPAKLEDSAVYLCASSLDTGTSVYNEQFFGPGTRLTVL.

This sequence joins TRBV27 and TRBJ2-7; maybe TRBD2 (5 bases). V gave up 5 bases and J gave up 6 bases, with 17 bases separating them. This CDR3 is built from 14 residues. CDR1 is MNHEY and CDR2 is SMNVEV in the germline V gene (reference sequence). The DNA for the CDR3 is TGTGCCAGCAGTCGAGCGGTGACCTCCGGCGAGCAGTACTTC. This translates into CASSRAVTSGEQYF.

In regard to this clone: One end of the junction fails to match germline, which may point to a read error. The genes are TRBV27 and TRBJ1-5, with TRBD1 identical over 10 bases. The CDR3 is made up of 14 amino acids. In germline, CDR1 is MNHEY, CDR2 SMNVEV (reference sequence). CDR3 sequence reads: CATSGTGVDQPQHF. CDR3 bases: TGTGCCACCAGTGGGACAGGGGTAGATCAGCCCCAGCATTTT.

The chain joins TRBV5-5 to TRBJ2-7; 9 nucleotides line up with TRBD1. Germline CDR1 reads SGHKS; CDR2 reads YYEKEE (reference sequence). The CDR3 is 14 residues long. J lost 7 bases, V lost 4 bases, and 9 bases had no gene match. The CDR3 protein is CASSTGQGPWEQYF. The CDR3, as DNA: TGTGCCAGCAGCACGGGACAGGGCCCGTGGGAGCAGTACTTC.

Concerning this clone: In the same sample, other DNA sequences code for this CDR3. CDR3 in amino acids: CASSLGNTGELFF. The CDR3, as DNA: TGTGCCAGCAGCCTTGGAAACACCGGGGAGCTGTTTTTT. The chain combines TRBV7-9 with TRBJ2-2; D call uncertain. The germline gives CDR1 SEHNR, CDR2 FQNEAQ (reference sequence). The CDR3 is 13 residues long. V lost 5 bases and J lost 2, with 6 bases in between.

The rearrangement uses TRBV10-3 and TRBJ2-7; 11 bases map to TRBD2. V trimming: 7 bases; J trimming: 1 base; junction bases outside the gene matches: 6. The CDR3 covers 15 residues. The germline V gene has CDR1 ENHRY and CDR2 SYGVKD. CDR3 loop: CAIMGLAETSYEQYF. The DNA of the CDR3 is TGTGCCATCATGGGACTAGCGGAAACATCCTACGAGCAGTACTTC.

In DNA form, the CDR3 reads TGTGCCAGCAGCTTAGCGGTGGGCGGGGAGCTGTTTTTT. Translating gives CASSLAVGGELFF. The genes are TRBV7-7 and TRBJ2-2, with unresolved D. The V and J ends lost 0 bases and 7 bases respectively, with 6 bases between them. CDR3 length equals 13 residues. Germline CDR1 SSHAT, CDR2 FNYEAQ (reference sequence).

J is TRBJ2-1 and V is TRBV7-7; D gene ambiguous. Germline-derived CDR1 and CDR2 are SSHAT and FNYEAQ (reference sequence). The germline V and J ends were trimmed by 0 bases and 8 bases, with 17 bases remaining between them. The CDR3 is 16 residues long. The CDR3 nucleotides read TGTGCCAGCAGCTTAGCGCCCGGTAGCCCTTTGGATGAGCAGTTCTTC. This encodes CASSLAPGSPLDEQFF.

This chain joins TRBV4-1 and TRBJ2-5, with 7 bases identical to TRBD1. The J segment lost 0 bases and the V segment lost 0 bases, leaving 4 bases of the junction unmatched. CDR1 and CDR2 from the germline V gene are MGHRA and YSYEKL. The CDR3 covers 16 residues. The chain's CDR3 is CASSQDPTGDQETQYF. The CDR3 bases are TGCGCCAGCAGCCAAGATCCCACAGGGGACCAAGAGACCCAGTACTTC.

The chain uses TRBV28 and TRBJ1-2; tentative D call: TRBD1 (6 bases). The V gene's germline CDR1 is MDHEN and CDR2 SYDVKM. With 2 bases removed from V and 3 bases from J, the gap between germline ends came to 13 bases. The CDR3 length is 15 residues. CDR3 region: CASSLERGIHYGYTF. The DNA for the CDR3 is TGTGCCAGCAGTTTAGAGAGGGGGATCCACTATGGCTACACCTTC.

The rearrangement links TRBV7-9 to TRBJ2-1, with 12 bases that match TRBD2. The CDR3 has 19 amino acids. J was trimmed by 3 bases and V by 4 bases; bases with no gene match: 13. Germline values: CDR1 SEHNR, CDR2 FQNEAQ (reference sequence). CDR3 protein: CASSSPGTSGFPNYNEQFF. The CDR3 DNA reads TGTGCCAGCAGCTCTCCCGGGACTAGCGGGTTCCCCAACTACAATGAGCAGTTCTTC. Drawing the rest from reference TRBV7-9 and TRBJ2-1, the complete variable domain is DTGVSQNPRHKITKRGQNVTFRCDPISEHNRLYWYRQTLGQGPEFLTYFQNEAQLEKSRLLSDRFSAERPKGSFSTLEIQRTEQGDSAMYLCASSSPGTSGFPNYNEQFFGPGTRLTVL.

CDR3 amino acids: CASSFSLAGGTNEQFF. The CDR3 bases are TGTGCCAGCAGCTTCTCACTAGCGGGGGGTACAAATGAGCAGTTCTTC. The chain links TRBV7-8 to TRBJ2-1, with 12 bases fitting TRBD2. The V segment lost 3 bases and the J segment 7 bases; nucleotides outside the gene matches: 7. The CDR3 loop spans 16 amino acids. The germline gives CDR1 SGHVS, CDR2 FQNEAQ.

This clone was seen only once. V usage is TRBV7-9 and J usage is TRBJ1-4; 8 bases line up with TRBD1. Germline V gene lookup returns CDR1 SEHNR and CDR2 FQNEAQ (reference sequence). V shed 5 bases and J 10 bases; nucleotides not matched to a gene: 18. The CDR3 has 17 amino acids. This CDR3 is CASSPVIPTGDLGKLFF. CDR3 sequence (DNA): TGTGCCAGCAGCCCAGTAATCCCGACAGGGGATCTGGGAAAACTGTTTTTT.